One sample yielded the 18 T cell receptor beta chains listed below, sequenced in a study of cytomegalovirus exposure and HLA in healthy donors. Primers for the PCR totalled 60 Vbeta and 13 Jbeta. The protocol was immunoSEQ multiplex PCR, while the TCRdb copy is restricted to in-frame clones and leaves out a portion. Here the sample spans more than 85,000 clones, approximately 77% being singletons. Sequencing was done on a sample of PBMCs. These receptors all stem from a male donor in good health and CMV-seropositive.

The genes are TRBV28 and TRBJ2-2, with 8 bases identical to TRBD1. CDR1 and CDR2 from the germline V gene are MDHEN and SYDVKM. The ends lost 5 bases at V and 2 bases at J; junction bases unmatched: 7. This CDR3 is built from 16 residues. The CDR3 here is CASSRSGQGNTGELFF. The CDR3 DNA reads TGTGCCAGCAGTCGATCCGGACAGGGAAACACCGGGGAGCTGTTTTTT.

Note on this clone: Because the CDR3's place on the DNA is in doubt, the DNA is left out and the CDR3 is given as listed by TCRdb. The chain joins TRBV27 to TRBJ2-7; the tabulated D call, TRBD2, remains unverified against the DNA. Germline V gene data show CDR1 as MNHEY and CDR2 as SMNVEV (reference sequence). The CDR3 length equals 15 residues, ends included. CDR3 loop: CASSYSRRAGGEQYF.

CDR3 nucleotides: TGTGCCAGCTCACCACCGGACGCGGGGAAAACCTACGAGCAGTACTTC. Amino acid sequence: CASSPPDAGKTYEQYF. The gene calls are TRBV18 and TRBJ2-7, with a tentative D call TRBD2 (6 bases). Per the germline V gene, CDR1 is KGHSH and CDR2 is LQKENI. This CDR3 has 16 amino acids. V shed 0 bases and J shed 2 bases, with 14 bases lying between them.

The chain carries TRBV19 and TRBJ2-7, with 9 bases that match TRBD2. The CDR3 extends over 17 amino acids. The germline gives CDR1 LNHDA, CDR2 SQIVND (reference sequence). After removal of 3 bases from V and 1 base from J, the junction contained 10 bases not matched to a gene. This CDR3 reads CASSIGESGRSSYEQYF. DNA for the CDR3: TGTGCCAGTAGTATCGGAGAGAGCGGGAGGTCATCCTACGAGCAGTACTTC.

The rearrangement joins TRBV4-3 to TRBJ2-7, with TRBD1 identical over 8 bases. The ends lost 6 bases at V and 1 base at J; junction bases unmatched: 14. Germline V gene lookup returns CDR1 LGHNA and CDR2 YSLEER. The CDR3 covers 17 residues. CDR3 coding DNA: TGCGCCAGCAGTCCGAGTTCACGGGACAGGAATTCCTACGAGCAGTACTTC. It codes for CASSPSSRDRNSYEQYF.

The DNA for the CDR3 is TGTGCCAGCAGCCGAACGGGACAGGGTGGCACTGAAGCTTTCTTT. Translation gives CASSRTGQGGTEAFF. This chain joins TRBV7-9 and TRBJ1-1; 9 bases are shared with TRBD1. Germline V gene sequence: CDR1 SEHNR, CDR2 FQNEAQ (reference sequence). Germline trimming cut 5 bases from V and 4 bases from J; bases unmatched to any gene: 8. The CDR3 has 15 residues.

This clone was seen only a few times. The chain links TRBV4-3 to TRBJ2-7, with 7 positions matching TRBD1. After removal of 0 bases from V and 0 bases from J, the junction contained 5 bases not matched to a gene. Germline CDR1 reads LGHNA; CDR2 reads YSLEER. The CDR3 is 16 residues long. The CDR3 protein is CASSQEAPGGSYEQYF. The DNA for the CDR3 is TGCGCCAGCAGCCAAGAGGCCCCAGGGGGCTCCTACGAGCAGTACTTC.

The chain links TRBV2 to TRBJ2-1, with 7 bases lining up with TRBD1. The CDR3 has 16 residues. The ends lost 3 bases at V and 7 bases at J; junction bases unmatched: 12. Germline CDR1 SNHLY, CDR2 FYNNEI. DNA of the CDR3: TGTGCCAGCAGTGACAGCTTTAAGGGGGCAGGGAATGAGCAGTTCTTC. This encodes CASSDSFKGAGNEQFF.

This sequence joins TRBV21-1 and TRBJ2-1; the DNA was not compared with TRBD1, the D call given in the table. TRBV21-1 is a pseudogene segment. This CDR3 has 15 residues. CDR3 protein: CASSRTGGPYNEQFF. The CDR3 DNA reads TGTGCCAGCAGCCGGACAGGTGGACCCTACAATGAGCAGTTCTTC.

J is TRBJ2-7 and V is TRBV28, with D possibly TRBD2 on 5 matching bases. V lost 7 bases and J lost 3, with 13 bases in between. Germline V gene data show CDR1 as MDHEN and CDR2 as SYDVKM. The CDR3 consists of 13 residues. CDR3 DNA sequence: TGTGCCAGCACCAAAGGCGCGGGCTACGAGCAGTACTTC. It encodes CASTKGAGYEQYF.

The V gene is TRBV2, the J gene TRBJ1-1; D is possibly TRBD1 (6 bases). This CDR3 comprises 14 residues. Trimming pared 9 bases from V and 4 bases from J, leaving 18 bases between. Germline CDR1 is SNHLY and CDR2 is FYNNEI. The CDR3, as DNA: TGTGCCAGTCAAATTGACAGGCCTGGCACTGAAGCTTTCTTT. Protein product: CASQIDRPGTEAFF.

This chain connects TRBV5-4 to TRBJ2-7; 8 nucleotides agree with TRBD2. Trimming at V came to 0 bases and at J to 4 bases, leaving 18 bases not matched to a gene. Per the germline V gene, CDR1 is SGHNT and CDR2 is YYREEE (reference sequence). This CDR3 is built from 19 residues. In DNA, the CDR3 is TGTGCCAGCAGCTTGGGGAAAGTTACCGGGACTAGGTTGCCTTACGAGCAGTACTTC. The encoded protein is CASSLGKVTGTRLPYEQYF.

The chain employs TRBV30 and TRBJ2-7, with 8 bases fitting TRBD1. The germline CDR1 and CDR2 sequences are GTSNPN and SVGIG (reference sequence). The CDR3 length is 14 residues. The V gene end was trimmed by 0 bases and the J gene end by 0 bases; junction bases not matched to a gene: 1. For the CDR3, the DNA is TGTGCCTGGAGTGTCGGGACAGGCTCCTACGAGCAGTACTTC. The encoded protein is CAWSVGTGSYEQYF.

This clone was picked up one time. The V gene is TRBV27, the J gene TRBJ2-7; 9 bases line up with TRBD2. V lost 1 base and J lost 4; bases outside the gene matches: 5. This CDR3 region has 15 residues. CDR1 is MNHEY, CDR2 SMNVEV, per germline (reference sequence). CDR3: CASSLYPSGTYEQYF. The CDR3 bases are TGTGCCAGCAGTTTATACCCTAGCGGGACTTACGAGCAGTACTTC.

V gene TRBV5-1 combines with J gene TRBJ2-1; the match to TRBD1 covers 9 bases. CDR1 and CDR2 (germline): SGHRS, YFSETQ. This CDR3 has 17 residues. V trimming: 0 bases; J trimming: 1 base; junction bases outside the gene matches: 5. This CDR3 is CASSLEPGQGSYNEQFF. The CDR3 coding sequence is TGCGCCAGCAGCTTGGAACCCGGACAGGGGTCCTACAATGAGCAGTTCTTC.

This clone was counted a few times. This chain uses TRBV5-1 with TRBJ2-7; TRBD1 might be the D (5 bases). The CDR3 runs to 13 residues. Trimming took off 5 bases at V and 4 bases at J, with 13 bases between the two ends. Per the germline V gene, CDR1 is SGHRS and CDR2 is YFSETQ. CDR3 DNA sequence: TGCGCCAGCAGTCGGACAAATAAATACGAGCAGTACTTC. Translation gives CASSRTNKYEQYF. Using reference TRBV5-1 and TRBJ2-7 for the parts outside the CDR3, the full variable domain is KAGVTQTPRYLIKTRGQQVTLSCSPISGHRSVSWYQQTPGQGLQFLFEYFSETQRNKGNFPGRFSGRQFSNSRSEMNVSTLELGDSALYLCASSRTNKYEQYFGPGTRLTVT.

This clone has just one count. The chain carries TRBV5-1 and TRBJ2-2; the D gene is possibly TRBD2 (6 bases). The V and J ends lost 0 bases and 5 bases respectively, with 11 bases between them. Germline lookup yields CDR1 SGHRS and CDR2 YFSETQ. The CDR3 runs 15 residues. CDR3 nucleotides: TGCGCCAGCAGCTTGGCCGTTCGGGAGACCGGGGAGCTGTTTTTT. This codes for CASSLAVRETGELFF.

The gene calls are TRBV7-6 and TRBJ2-3, with TRBD2 matching over 7 bases. V was pared by 4 bases and J by 5 bases, with 6 bases of the junction left unmatched. This CDR3 comprises 14 residues. From germline, CDR1 is SGHVS and CDR2 FNYEAQ. The CDR3 reads CASSYGAGRDTQYF. The CDR3 DNA is TGTGCCAGCAGCTATGGAGCGGGGAGAGATACGCAGTATTTT.